This TCR beta chain came from a study of blood T cell dynamics during melanoma immunotherapy. Turning to the study itself: First-line therapy was either pembrolizumab or nivolumab with ipilimumab for metastatic melanoma. The study's findings and limits: PBMC repertoires of eventual disease-control patients split at W3 into clonality or diversity gains.

The germline gives CDR1 SNHLY, CDR2 FYNNEI. J lost 2 bases, V lost 10 bases, and 11 bases had no gene match. CDR3 length: 15 amino acids. A word on this clone: Its target is unknown.

Some clones are missing from TCRdb's copy, which holds only in-frame ones; the method was immunoSEQ multiplex PCR. The sample holds some 9,900 clones, around nine tenths seen once. As to time point: pre-treatment baseline. Sampling occurred pretreatment (T0) and at week 3 (W3), after cycle one of checkpoint blockade. Sequenced material: blood, taken from a patient treated with checkpoint blockade. The sequence was obtained from a human donor with melanoma. V and J are TRBV2 and TRBJ2-4; TRBD2 matches 7 bases. CDR3 DNA sequence: TGTGCCACCCAGGGTGAGGGAGGGTCCAAAAACATTCAGTACTTC. It specifies CATQGEGGSKNIQYF. The full variable domain, rest sourced from reference TRBV2 and TRBJ2-4, is EPEVTQTPSHQVTQMGQEVILRCVPISNHLYFYWYRQILGQKVEFLVSFYNNEISEKSEIFDDQFSVERPDGSNFTLKIRSTKLEDSAMYFCATQGEGGSKNIQYFGAGTRLSVL.